One and the same sample provided the 8 T cell receptor beta chains below, sequenced in a study of blood T cell repertoires in COVID-19. Sequencing was performed with immunoSEQ multiplex PCR; in TCRdb, only in-frame clones are kept and a portion is missing. The table records 200,000 to 250,000 clones, roughly 86% of them present only once. Sequencing was performed on peripheral blood. Receptors were obtained from a woman aged 25 to 39 who had recovered from COVID-19.

Only a few counts were recorded for this clone. The DNA for the CDR3 is TGTGCCAGCAGCTCCGGACTAGACACCGGGGAGCTGTTTTTT. Amino acid sequence: CASSSGLDTGELFF. The V and J genes are TRBV5-6 and TRBJ2-2; 7 positions agree with TRBD2. The germline gives CDR1 SGHDT, CDR2 YYEEEE. V was pared by 3 bases and J by 3 bases, with 2 bases of the junction left unmatched. This CDR3 has 14 amino acids.

CDR3 DNA sequence: TGTGCCAGCAGCTCGGGACAGGGAAGGGAGCAGTACTTC. This translates into CASSSGQGREQYF. The genes are TRBV7-2 and TRBJ2-7; TRBD1 matches 9 bases. The V and J ends lost 4 bases and 7 bases, in that order; junction bases with no gene match: 5. CDR3 length: 13 residues. Germline V gives CDR1 SGHTA, CDR2 FQGNSA.

The chain combines TRBV10-3 with TRBJ2-3; D ambiguous. Trimming pared 9 bases from V and 7 bases from J, leaving 14 bases between. CDR3 length: 12 amino acids. Germline CDR1 ENHRY, CDR2 SYGVKD. CDR3 nucleotide sequence: TGTGCCATTTTAACGGATACTAATACGCAGTATTTT. Protein: CAILTDTNTQYF.

V usage is TRBV5-4 and J usage is TRBJ1-6; 10 positions agree with TRBD1. Germline loops: CDR1 SGHNT, CDR2 YYREEE (reference sequence). The CDR3 length is 15 residues. The J segment lost 5 bases and the V segment lost 5 bases, leaving 4 bases of the junction unmatched. The CDR3 region has the DNA TGTGCCAGCAGGGGGACAGGGGACGATAATTCACCCCTCCACTTT. The encoded protein is CASRGTGDDNSPLHF. Full variable domain (rest looked up from reference TRBV5-4 and TRBJ1-6): ETGVTQSPTHLIKTRGQQVTLRCSSQSGHNTVSWYQQALGQGPQFIFQYYREEENGRGNFPPRFSGLQFPNYSSELNVNALELDDSALYLCASRGTGDDNSPLHFGNGTRLTVT.

This clone was recorded only once. The chain employs TRBV5-6 and TRBJ1-6, with 7 bases matching TRBD1. With 4 bases clipped from V and 7 bases from J, the junction kept 14 bases outside the gene matches. The CDR3 length is 17 residues. Germline V gene sequence: CDR1 SGHDT, CDR2 YYEEEE. CDR3 sequence (DNA): TGTGCCAGCAGCACGCGACAGGGATTCTCGTTGAATTCACCCCTCCACTTT. It is translated as CASSTRQGFSLNSPLHF.

V gene TRBV10-3 combines with J gene TRBJ1-6; 8 bases fit TRBD1. The CDR3 extends over 15 amino acids. Germline assignment: CDR1 ENHRY and CDR2 SYGVKD. The J segment lost 9 bases and the V segment lost 2 bases, leaving 6 bases of the junction unmatched. CDR3 nucleotides: TGTGCCATCAGTGAGCCGGACAGGGAGGGTTCACCCCTCCACTTT. Amino acid sequence: CAISEPDREGSPLHF.

The gene calls are TRBV27 and TRBJ2-3; D is undetermined. This CDR3 region has 13 residues. Trimming left V 3 bases short and J 6 bases short, with 10 bases between. Germline CDR1 and CDR2: MNHEY and SMNVEV (reference sequence). The CDR3 nucleotides are TGTGCCAGCAGTTTGGCCCATATGGATACGCAGTATTTT. This codes for CASSLAHMDTQYF.

The gene calls are TRBV7-2 and TRBJ2-1, with TRBD1 matching over 11 bases. J lost 5 bases, V lost 5 bases, and 5 bases had no gene match. Germline assignment: CDR1 SGHTA and CDR2 FQGNSA. The CDR3 contains 15 residues. The CDR3 DNA reads TGTGCCAGCAGCGTCCGGGACAGGGGGAACAATGAGCAGTTCTTC. Translated: CASSVRDRGNNEQFF.